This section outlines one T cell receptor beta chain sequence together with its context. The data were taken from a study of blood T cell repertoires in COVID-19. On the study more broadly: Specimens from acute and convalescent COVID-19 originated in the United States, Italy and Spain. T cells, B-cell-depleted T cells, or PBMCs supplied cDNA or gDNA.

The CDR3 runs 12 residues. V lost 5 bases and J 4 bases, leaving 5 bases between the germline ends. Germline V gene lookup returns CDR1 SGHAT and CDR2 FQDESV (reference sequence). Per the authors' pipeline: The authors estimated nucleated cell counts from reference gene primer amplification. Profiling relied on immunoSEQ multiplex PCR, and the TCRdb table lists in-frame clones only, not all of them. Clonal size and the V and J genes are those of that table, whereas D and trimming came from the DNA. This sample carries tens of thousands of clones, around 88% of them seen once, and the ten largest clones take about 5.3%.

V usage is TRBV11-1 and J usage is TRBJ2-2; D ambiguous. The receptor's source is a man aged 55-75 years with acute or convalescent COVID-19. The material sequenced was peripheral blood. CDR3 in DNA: TGTGCCAGCAGCCCCGGCACCGGGGAGCTGTTTTTT. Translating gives CASSPGTGELFF.